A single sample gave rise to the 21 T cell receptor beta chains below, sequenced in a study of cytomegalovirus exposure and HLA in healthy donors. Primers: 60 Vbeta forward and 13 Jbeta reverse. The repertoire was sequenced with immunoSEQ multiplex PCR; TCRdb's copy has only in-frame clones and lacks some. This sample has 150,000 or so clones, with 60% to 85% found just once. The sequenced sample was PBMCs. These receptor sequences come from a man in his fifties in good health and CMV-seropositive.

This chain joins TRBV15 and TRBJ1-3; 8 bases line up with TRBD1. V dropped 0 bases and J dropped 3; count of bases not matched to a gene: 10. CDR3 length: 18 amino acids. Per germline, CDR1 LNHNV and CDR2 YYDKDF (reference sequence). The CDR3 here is CATSRDRAQGAYGNTIYF. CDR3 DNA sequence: TGTGCCACCAGCAGAGATAGGGCCCAGGGGGCATATGGAAACACCATATATTTT. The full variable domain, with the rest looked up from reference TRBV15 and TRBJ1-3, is DAMVIQNPRYQVTQFGKPVTLSCSQTLNHNVMYWYQQKSSQAPKLLFHYYDKDFNNEADTPDNFQSRRPNTSFCFLDIRSPGLGDTAMYLCATSRDRAQGAYGNTIYFGEGSWLTVV.

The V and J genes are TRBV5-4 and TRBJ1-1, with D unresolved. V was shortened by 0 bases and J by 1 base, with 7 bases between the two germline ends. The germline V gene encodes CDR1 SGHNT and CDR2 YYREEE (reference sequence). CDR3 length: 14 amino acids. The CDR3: CASSLAGANTEAFF. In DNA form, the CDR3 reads TGTGCCAGCAGCTTGGCGGGAGCGAACACTGAAGCTTTCTTT.

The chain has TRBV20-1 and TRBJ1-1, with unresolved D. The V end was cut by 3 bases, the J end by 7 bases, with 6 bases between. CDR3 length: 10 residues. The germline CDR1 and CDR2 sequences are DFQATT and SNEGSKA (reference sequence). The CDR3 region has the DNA TGCAGTGCTAGCGACATTGAAGCTTTCTTT. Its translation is CSASDIEAFF.

CDR3 DNA: TGTGCCAGCAGCCTGAGAGGGGGGGCGGGTGGTGAGACCCAGTACTTC. Its protein product is CASSLRGGAGGETQYF. This chain links TRBV5-6 with TRBJ2-5, with D possibly TRBD2 on 7 matching bases. The V and J ends lost 4 bases and 5 bases respectively, with 21 bases between them. The length of the CDR3 is 16 residues. The germline V gene encodes CDR1 SGHDT and CDR2 YYEEEE.

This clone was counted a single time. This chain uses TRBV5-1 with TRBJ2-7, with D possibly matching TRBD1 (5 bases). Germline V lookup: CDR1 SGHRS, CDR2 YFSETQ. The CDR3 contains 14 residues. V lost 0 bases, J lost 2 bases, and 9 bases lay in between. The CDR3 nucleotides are TGCGCCAGCAGCTTGGCCTCCAGGGCCTACGAGCAGTACTTC. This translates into CASSLASRAYEQYF.

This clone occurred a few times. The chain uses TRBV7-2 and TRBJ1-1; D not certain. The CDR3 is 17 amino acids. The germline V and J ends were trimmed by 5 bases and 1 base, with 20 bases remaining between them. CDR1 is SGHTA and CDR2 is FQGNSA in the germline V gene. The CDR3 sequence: CASSPIRSVISNTEAFF. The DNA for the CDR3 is TGTGCCAGCAGCCCAATTAGGAGTGTCATCTCGAACACTGAAGCTTTCTTT.

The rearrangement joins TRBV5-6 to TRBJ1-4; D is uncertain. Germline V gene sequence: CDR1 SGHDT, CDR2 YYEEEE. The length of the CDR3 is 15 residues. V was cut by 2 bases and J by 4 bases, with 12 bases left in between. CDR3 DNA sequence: TGTGCCAGCAGCTTAAGAGTAGCGGATAATGAAAAACTGTTTTTT. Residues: CASSLRVADNEKLFF.

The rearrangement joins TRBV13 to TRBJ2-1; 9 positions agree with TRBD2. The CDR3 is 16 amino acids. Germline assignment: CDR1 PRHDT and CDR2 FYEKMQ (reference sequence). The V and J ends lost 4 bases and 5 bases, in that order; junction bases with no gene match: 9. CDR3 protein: CASSSRTSGGNNEQFF. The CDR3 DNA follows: TGTGCCAGCAGCTCTCGAACGAGCGGGGGGAACAATGAGCAGTTCTTC. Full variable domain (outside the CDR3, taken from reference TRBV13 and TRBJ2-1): AAGVIQSPRHLIKEKRETATLKCYPIPRHDTVYWYQQGPGQDPQFLISFYEKMQSDKGSIPDRFSAQQFSDYHSELNMSSLELGDSALYFCASSSRTSGGNNEQFFGPGTRLTVL.

Written as DNA, the CDR3 is TGTGCCAGCAGCGTTAGCGGGGGGGCCGGGGCAACGCAGTATTTT. It specifies CASSVSGGAGATQYF. This chain connects TRBV9 to TRBJ2-3, with 11 positions matching TRBD2. This CDR3 region has 15 residues. J was trimmed by 9 bases and V by 2 bases; bases with no gene match: 8. CDR1 is SGDLS, CDR2 YYNGEE, per germline. Variable domain in full (rest from reference TRBV9 and TRBJ2-3): DSGVTQTPKHLITATGQRVTLRCSPRSGDLSVYWYQQSLDQGLQFLIQYYNGEERAKGNILERFSAQQFPDLHSELNLSSLELGDSALYFCASSVSGGAGATQYFGPGTRLTVL.

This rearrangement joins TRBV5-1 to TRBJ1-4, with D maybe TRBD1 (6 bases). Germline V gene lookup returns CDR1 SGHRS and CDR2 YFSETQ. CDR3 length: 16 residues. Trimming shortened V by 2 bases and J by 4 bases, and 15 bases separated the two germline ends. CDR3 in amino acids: CASSFQTDSINEKLFF. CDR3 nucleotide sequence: TGCGCCAGCAGCTTTCAGACGGACAGTATTAATGAAAAACTGTTTTTT.

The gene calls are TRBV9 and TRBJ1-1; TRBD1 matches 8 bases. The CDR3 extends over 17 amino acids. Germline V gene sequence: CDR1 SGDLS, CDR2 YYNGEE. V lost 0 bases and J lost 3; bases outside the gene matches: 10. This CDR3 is CASSVEDRAFIDTEAFF. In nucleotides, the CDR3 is TGTGCCAGCAGCGTAGAGGACAGGGCATTTATCGACACTGAAGCTTTCTTT.

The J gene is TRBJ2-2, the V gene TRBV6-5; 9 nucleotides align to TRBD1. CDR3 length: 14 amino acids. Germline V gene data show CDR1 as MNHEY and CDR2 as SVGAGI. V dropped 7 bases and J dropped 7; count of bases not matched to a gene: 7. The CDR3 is CASKTGGGSGELFF. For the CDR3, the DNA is TGTGCCAGCAAAACAGGGGGCGGGAGCGGGGAGCTGTTTTTT.

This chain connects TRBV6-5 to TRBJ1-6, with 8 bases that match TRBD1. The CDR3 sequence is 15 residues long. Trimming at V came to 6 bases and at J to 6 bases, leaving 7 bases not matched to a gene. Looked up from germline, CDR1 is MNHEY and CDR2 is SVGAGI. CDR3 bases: TGTGCCAGCAGAGCCAAGACAGGGGCTAATTCACCCCTCCACTTT. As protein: CASRAKTGANSPLHF.

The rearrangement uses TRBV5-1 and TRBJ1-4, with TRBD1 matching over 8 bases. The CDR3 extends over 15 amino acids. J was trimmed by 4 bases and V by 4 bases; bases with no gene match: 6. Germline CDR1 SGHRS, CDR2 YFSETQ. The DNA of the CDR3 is TGCGCCAGCAGCAACGGACAGGGCCTTAATGAAAAACTGTTTTTT. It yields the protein CASSNGQGLNEKLFF.

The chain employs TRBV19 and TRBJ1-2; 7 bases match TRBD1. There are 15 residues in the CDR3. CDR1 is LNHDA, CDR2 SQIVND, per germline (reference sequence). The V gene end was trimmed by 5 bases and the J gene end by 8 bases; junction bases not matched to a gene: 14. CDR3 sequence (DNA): TGTGCCAGTAGTCTGCCCGGAGGGGGCCAGGGGGGCTACACCTTC. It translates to CASSLPGGGQGGYTF. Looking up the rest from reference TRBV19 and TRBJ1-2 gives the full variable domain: DGGITQSPKYLFRKEGQNVTLSCEQNLNHDAMYWYRQDPGQGLRLIYYSQIVNDFQKGDIAEGYSVSREKKESFPLTVTSAQKNPTAFYLCASSLPGGGQGGYTFGSGTRLTVV.

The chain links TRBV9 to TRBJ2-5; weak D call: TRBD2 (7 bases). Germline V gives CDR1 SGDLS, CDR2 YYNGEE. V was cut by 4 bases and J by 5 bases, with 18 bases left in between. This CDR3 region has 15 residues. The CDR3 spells CASSRGGGLRETQYF. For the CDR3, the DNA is TGTGCCAGCAGCCGAGGGGGGGGCCTCCGGGAGACCCAGTACTTC.

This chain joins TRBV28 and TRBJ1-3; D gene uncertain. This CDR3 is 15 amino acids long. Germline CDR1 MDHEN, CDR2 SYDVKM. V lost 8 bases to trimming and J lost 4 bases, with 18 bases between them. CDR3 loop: CASHTAGLVGNTIYF. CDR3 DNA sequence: TGTGCCAGCCACACGGCGGGCCTTGTAGGAAACACCATATATTTT.

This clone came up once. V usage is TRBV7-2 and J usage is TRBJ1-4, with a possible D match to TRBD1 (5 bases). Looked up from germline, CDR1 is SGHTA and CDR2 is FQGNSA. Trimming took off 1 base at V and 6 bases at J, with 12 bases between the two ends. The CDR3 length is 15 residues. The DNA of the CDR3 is TGTGCCAGCAGCTTAGGGGGGGTAGTCTATGAAAAACTGTTTTTT. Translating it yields CASSLGGVVYEKLFF.

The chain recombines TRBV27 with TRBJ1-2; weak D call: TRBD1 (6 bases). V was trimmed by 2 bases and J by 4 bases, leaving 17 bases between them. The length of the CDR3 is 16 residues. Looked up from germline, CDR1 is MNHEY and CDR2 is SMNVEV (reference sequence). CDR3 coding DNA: TGTGCCAGCAGTTTAAATTTTGCAGGGGAAGTCTATGGCTACACCTTC. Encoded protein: CASSLNFAGEVYGYTF.

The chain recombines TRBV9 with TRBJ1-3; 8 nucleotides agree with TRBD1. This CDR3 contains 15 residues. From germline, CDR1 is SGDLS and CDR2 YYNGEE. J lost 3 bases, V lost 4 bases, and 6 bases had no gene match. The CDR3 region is CASSTRQGNGNTIYF. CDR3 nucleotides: TGTGCCAGCAGCACCCGACAGGGGAATGGAAACACCATATATTTT.

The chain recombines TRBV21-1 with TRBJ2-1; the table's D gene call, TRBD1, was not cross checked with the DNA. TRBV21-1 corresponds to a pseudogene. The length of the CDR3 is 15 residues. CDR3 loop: CASSIGQGSCDEQFF. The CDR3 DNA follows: TGTGCCAGCAGTATAGGACAGGGGAGTTGTGATGAGCAGTTCTTC.